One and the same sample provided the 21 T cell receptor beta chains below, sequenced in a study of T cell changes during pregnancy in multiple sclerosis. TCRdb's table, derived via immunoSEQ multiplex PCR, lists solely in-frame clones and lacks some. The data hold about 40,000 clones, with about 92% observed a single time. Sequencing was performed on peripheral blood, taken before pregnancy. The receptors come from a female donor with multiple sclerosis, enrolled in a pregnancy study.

CDR3 amino acids: CASSPDRGENQPQHF. The CDR3 DNA sequence: TGTGCCAGCAGCCCCGACAGGGGAGAAAATCAGCCCCAGCATTTT. The chain has TRBV5-4 and TRBJ1-5; 8 positions match TRBD1. The CDR3 runs to 15 residues. Germline CDR1 and CDR2: SGHNT and YYREEE (reference sequence). Trimming removed 4 bases from V and 4 bases from J; junction bases left unmatched: 7.

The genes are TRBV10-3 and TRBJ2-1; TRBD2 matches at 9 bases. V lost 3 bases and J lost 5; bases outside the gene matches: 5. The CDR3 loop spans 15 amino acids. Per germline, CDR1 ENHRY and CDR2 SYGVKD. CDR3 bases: TGTGCCATCAGTGAAGTGGCTAGCGGGAACAATGAGCAGTTCTTC. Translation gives CAISEVASGNNEQFF.

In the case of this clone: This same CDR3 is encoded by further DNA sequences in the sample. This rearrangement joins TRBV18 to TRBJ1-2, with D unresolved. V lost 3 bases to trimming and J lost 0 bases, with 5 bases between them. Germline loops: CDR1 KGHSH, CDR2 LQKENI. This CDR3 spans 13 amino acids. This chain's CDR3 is CASSPGANYGYTF. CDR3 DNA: TGTGCCAGCTCACCCGGGGCTAACTATGGCTACACCTTC.

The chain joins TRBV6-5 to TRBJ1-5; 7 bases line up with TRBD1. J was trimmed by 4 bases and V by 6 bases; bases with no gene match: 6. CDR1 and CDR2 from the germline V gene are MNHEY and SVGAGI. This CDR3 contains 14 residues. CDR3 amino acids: CASSEQQGNQPQHF. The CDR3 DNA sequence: TGTGCCAGCAGCGAACAACAGGGGAATCAGCCCCAGCATTTT.

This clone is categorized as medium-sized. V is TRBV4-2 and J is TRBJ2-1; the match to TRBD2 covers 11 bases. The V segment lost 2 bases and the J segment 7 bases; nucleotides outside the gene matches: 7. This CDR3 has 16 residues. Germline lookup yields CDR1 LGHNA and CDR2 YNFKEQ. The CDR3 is CASSQNLAGGLNEQFF. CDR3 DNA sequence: TGTGCCAGCAGCCAAAATCTAGCGGGAGGTCTGAATGAGCAGTTCTTC.

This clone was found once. In nucleotides, the CDR3 is TGTGCCAGCAGTTCCTTCGACAGGGGGCTATACGAGCAGTACTTC. Protein: CASSSFDRGLYEQYF. V and J are TRBV28 and TRBJ2-7; 10 bases line up with TRBD1. Germline loops: CDR1 MDHEN, CDR2 SYDVKM. CDR3 size: 15 residues. V shed 4 bases, J shed 4 bases, and the junction held 7 bases outside the gene matches. Drawing the rest from reference TRBV28 and TRBJ2-7, the complete variable domain is DVKVTQSSRYLVKRTGEKVFLECVQDMDHENMFWYRQDPGLGLRLIYFSYDVKMKEKGDIPEGYSVSREKKERFSLILESASTNQTSMYLCASSSFDRGLYEQYFGPGTRLTVT.

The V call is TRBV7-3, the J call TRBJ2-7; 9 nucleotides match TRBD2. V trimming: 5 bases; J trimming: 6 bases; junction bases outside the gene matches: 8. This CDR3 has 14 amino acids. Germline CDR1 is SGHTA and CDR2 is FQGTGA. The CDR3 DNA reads TGTGCCAGCAGCCCAGCGGGAGGTCTGTCCGAGCAGTACTTC. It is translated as CASSPAGGLSEQYF.

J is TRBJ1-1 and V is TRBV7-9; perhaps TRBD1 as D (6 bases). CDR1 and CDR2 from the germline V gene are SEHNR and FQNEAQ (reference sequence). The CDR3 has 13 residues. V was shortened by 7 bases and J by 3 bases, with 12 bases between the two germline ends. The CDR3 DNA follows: TGTGCCAGCACCCTAGAGGGGGACACTGAAGCTTTCTTT. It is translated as CASTLEGDTEAFF.

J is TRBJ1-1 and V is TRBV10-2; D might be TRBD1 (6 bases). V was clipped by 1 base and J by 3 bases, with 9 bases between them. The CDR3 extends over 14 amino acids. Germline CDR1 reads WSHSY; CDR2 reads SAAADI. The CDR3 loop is CASSEFPGDTEAFF. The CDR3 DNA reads TGCGCCAGCAGTGAGTTCCCAGGGGACACTGAAGCTTTCTTT.

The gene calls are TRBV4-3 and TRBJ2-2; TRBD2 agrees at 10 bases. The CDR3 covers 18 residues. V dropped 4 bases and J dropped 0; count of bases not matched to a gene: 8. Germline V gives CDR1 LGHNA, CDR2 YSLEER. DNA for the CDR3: TGCGCCAGCAGCCCCAGCGTAGCGGGAGGACCGAACACCGGGGAGCTGTTTTTT. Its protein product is CASSPSVAGGPNTGELFF.

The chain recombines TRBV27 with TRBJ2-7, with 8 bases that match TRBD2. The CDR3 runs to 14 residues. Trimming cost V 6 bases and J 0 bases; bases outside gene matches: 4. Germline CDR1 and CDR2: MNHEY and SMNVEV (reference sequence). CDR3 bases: TGTGCCAGCAGGCTAGCGGGTAGCTCCTACGAGCAGTACTTC. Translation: CASRLAGSSYEQYF.

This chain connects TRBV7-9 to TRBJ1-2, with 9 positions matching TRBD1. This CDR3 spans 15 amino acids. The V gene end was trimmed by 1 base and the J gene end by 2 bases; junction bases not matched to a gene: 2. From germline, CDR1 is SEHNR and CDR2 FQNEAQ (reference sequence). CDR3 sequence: CASSLVDRGNYGYTF. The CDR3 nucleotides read TGTGCCAGCAGCTTAGTGGACAGGGGCAACTATGGCTACACCTTC. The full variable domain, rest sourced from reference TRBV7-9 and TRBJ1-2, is DTGVSQNPRHKITKRGQNVTFRCDPISEHNRLYWYRQTLGQGPEFLTYFQNEAQLEKSRLLSDRFSAERPKGSFSTLEIQRTEQGDSAMYLCASSLVDRGNYGYTFGSGTRLTVV.

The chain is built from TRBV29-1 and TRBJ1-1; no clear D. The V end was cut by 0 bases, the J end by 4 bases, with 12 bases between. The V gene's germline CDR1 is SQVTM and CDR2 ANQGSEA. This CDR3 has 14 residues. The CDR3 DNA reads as TGCAGCGTTGAAGAAGGAGGTCACGGCACTGAAGCTTTCTTT. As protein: CSVEEGGHGTEAFF.

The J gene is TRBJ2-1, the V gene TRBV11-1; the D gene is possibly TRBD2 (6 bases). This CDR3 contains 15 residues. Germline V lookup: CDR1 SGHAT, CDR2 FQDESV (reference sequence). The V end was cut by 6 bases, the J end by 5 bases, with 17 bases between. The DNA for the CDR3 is TGTGCCAGCAGGCCCAGATTAGGCGGGGACAATGAGCAGTTCTTC. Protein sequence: CASRPRLGGDNEQFF.

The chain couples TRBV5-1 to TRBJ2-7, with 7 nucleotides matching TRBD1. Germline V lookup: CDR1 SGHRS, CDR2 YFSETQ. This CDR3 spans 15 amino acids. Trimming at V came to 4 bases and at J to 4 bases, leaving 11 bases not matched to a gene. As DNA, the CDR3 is TGCGCCAGCAGCCCACCCCGGACAGGCGGATACGAGCAGTACTTC. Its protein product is CASSPPRTGGYEQYF.

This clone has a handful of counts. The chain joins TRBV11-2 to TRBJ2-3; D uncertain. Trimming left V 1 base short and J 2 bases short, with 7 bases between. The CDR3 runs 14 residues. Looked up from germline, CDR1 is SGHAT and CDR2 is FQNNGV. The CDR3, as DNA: TGTGCCAGCAGCTTAGGACTTTCCACAGATACGCAGTATTTT. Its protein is CASSLGLSTDTQYF.

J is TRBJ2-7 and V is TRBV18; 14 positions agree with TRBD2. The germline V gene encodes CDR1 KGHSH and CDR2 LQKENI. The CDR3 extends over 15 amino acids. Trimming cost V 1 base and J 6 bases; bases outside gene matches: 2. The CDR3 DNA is TGTGCCAGCTCACCACATGGACTAGCGGGAGGCGAGCAGTACTTC. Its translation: CASSPHGLAGGEQYF.

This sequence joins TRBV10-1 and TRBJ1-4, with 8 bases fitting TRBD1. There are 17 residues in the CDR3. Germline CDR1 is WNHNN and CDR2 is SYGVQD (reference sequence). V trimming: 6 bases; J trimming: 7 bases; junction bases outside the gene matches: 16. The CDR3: CASRGGTGPHRGEKLFF. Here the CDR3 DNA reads TGCGCCAGCAGAGGAGGGACAGGACCCCATCGGGGTGAAAAACTGTTTTTT.

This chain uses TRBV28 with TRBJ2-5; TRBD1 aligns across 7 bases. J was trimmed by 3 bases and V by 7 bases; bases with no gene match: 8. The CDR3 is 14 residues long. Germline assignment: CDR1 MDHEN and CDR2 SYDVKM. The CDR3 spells CASTTSGTEETQYF. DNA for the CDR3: TGTGCCAGCACCACGTCCGGGACAGAAGAGACCCAGTACTTC.

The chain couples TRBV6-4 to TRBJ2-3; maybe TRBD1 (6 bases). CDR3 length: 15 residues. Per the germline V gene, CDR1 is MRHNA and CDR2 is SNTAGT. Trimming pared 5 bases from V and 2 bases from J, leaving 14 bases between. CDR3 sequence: CASSSETGSTDTQYF. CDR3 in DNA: TGTGCCAGCAGTAGCGAGACAGGATCCACAGATACGCAGTATTTT.

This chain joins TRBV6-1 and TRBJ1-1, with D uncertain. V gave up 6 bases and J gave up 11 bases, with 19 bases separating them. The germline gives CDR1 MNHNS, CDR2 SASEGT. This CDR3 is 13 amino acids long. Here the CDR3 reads CASSDPREPWAFF. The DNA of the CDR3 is TGTGCCAGCAGCGATCCCCGGGAACCATGGGCTTTCTTT.